Listed below are T cell receptor beta chains from one sample, sequenced in a study of beta chain features in type 1 diabetes. Sequenced by immunoSEQ multiplex PCR; TCRdb stores in-frame clones only, minus some. The table records more than 300,000 clones, less than 15% of them present only once. Sequenced: naive CD4+ T cells from blood. The receptors were gathered from a woman aged 18-29 years in good health. CDR3s include the opening cysteine and the closing phenylalanine or tryptophan. Fields, in order: V gene, clone size, D gene, J gene, CDR3 DNA, CDR3 protein. A D gene is named only where the DNA matches it firmly. Not all rows give a size; the values are once, few, many and, for expanded clones, a class.

>TRBV11-2|few|.|TRBJ1-2
TGTGCCAGCAGCTTAGTCCGACAACCTCGGGGCTACACCTTC
CASSLVRQPRGYTF
>TRBV4-2|.|TRBD1|TRBJ2-6
TGTGCCAGCAGCCACGGACAGGGGCTGTCCGGGGCCAACGTCCTGACTTTC
CASSHGQGLSGANVLTF
>TRBV9|.|TRBD1|TRBJ2-2
TGTGCCAGCAGCGGATGGGACAGGGTAAACACCGGGGAGCTGTTTTTT
CASSGWDRVNTGELFF
>TRBV5-4|few|.|TRBJ2-7
TGTGCCAGCAGCGGGAGAGCCCCAATCTCCTACGAGCAGTACTTC
CASSGRAPISYEQYF
>TRBV7-9|.|.|TRBJ1-4
TGTGCCAGCAGCTTAATCGGTGAAAAACTGTTTTTT
CASSLIGEKLFF
>TRBV7-9|few|.|TRBJ2-7
TGTGCCAGCAGCTACGGGGTTAAAGTGTTCCAGCAGTACTTC
CASSYGVKVFQQYF
>TRBV30|.|.|TRBJ2-7
TGTGCCTGGAGTGAGCACTACGAGCAGTACTTC
CAWSEHYEQYF
>TRBV28|few|TRBD2|TRBJ2-7
TGTGCCAGCAGTTCCACTAGCGGGAGTTACGAGCAGTACTTC
CASSSTSGSYEQYF
>TRBV7-3|.|TRBD2|TRBJ2-1
TGTGCCAGCAGTGGACTAGCGGTAGACAATGAGCAGTTCTTC
CASSGLAVDNEQFF
>TRBV30|few|.|TRBJ2-2
TGTGCCTGGAACCGAATAGTGAACACCGGGGAGCTGTTTTTT
CAWNRIVNTGELFF
>TRBV19|few|TRBD2|TRBJ2-1
TGTGCCAGTAGTGGACTCGGGACTAGCGGACGCAATGAGCAGTTCTTC
CASSGLGTSGRNEQFF
>TRBV7-9|.|TRBD2|TRBJ2-2
TGTGCCAGCAGCCCCTATCGGGCTAGCGGGACGTTCGGCGGGGAGCTGTTTTTT
CASSPYRASGTFGGELFF
>TRBV4-3|few|TRBD2|TRBJ2-1
TGCGCCAGCAGCCAAGAGGATAGCGGGAGGAATGAGCAGTTCTTC
CASSQEDSGRNEQFF
>TRBV7-9|.|TRBD1|TRBJ2-5
TGTGCCAGCAACGGACAGGTTGGGGAGACCCAGTACTTC
CASNGQVGETQYF
>TRBV27|.|.|TRBJ2-3
TGTGCCTGCCTCCCGACAGGAAGGCCCACAGATACGCAGTATTTT
CACLPTGRPTDTQYF
>TRBV29-1|.|.|TRBJ1-5
TGCAGCGTTGCACAAAGCAATCAGCCCCAGCATTTT
CSVAQSNQPQHF
>TRBV6-1|.|TRBD2|TRBJ2-1
TGTGCCAGCAGAACCGGGACTAGCGGCACGATTTACCAGTTCTTC
CASRTGTSGTIYQFF
>TRBV9|.|TRBD2|TRBJ2-3
TGTGCCAGCAGCGTCGCGACTAGCGGGAGTTTAGGCACAGATACGCAGTATTTT
CASSVATSGSLGTDTQYF